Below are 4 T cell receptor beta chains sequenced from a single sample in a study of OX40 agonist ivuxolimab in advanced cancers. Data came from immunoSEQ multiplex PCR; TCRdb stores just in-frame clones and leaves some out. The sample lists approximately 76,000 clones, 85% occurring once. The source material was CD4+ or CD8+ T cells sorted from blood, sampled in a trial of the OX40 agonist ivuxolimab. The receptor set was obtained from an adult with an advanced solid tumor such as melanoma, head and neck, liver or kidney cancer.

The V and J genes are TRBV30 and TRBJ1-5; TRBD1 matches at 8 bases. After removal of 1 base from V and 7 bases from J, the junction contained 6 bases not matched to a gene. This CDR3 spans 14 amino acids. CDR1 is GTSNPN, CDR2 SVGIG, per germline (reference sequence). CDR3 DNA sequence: TGTGCCTGGAGTGGGACAGGGAACGGCCAGCCCCAGCATTTT. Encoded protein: CAWSGTGNGQPQHF.

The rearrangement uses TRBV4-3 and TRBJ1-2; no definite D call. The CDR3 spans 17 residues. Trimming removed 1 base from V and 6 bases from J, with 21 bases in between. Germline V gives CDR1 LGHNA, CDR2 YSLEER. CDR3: CASSQGTGPVLRNGYTF. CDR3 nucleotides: TGCGCCAGCAGCCAAGGGACTGGACCGGTCCTGAGAAATGGCTACACCTTC.

The CDR3 is CASSLARTGGEGGYTF. For the CDR3, the DNA is TGTGCCAGCAGCTTGGCAAGGACAGGGGGCGAGGGTGGCTACACCTTC. The rearrangement uses TRBV5-5 and TRBJ1-2; 11 bases agree with TRBD1. The CDR3 spans 16 residues. CDR1 is SGHKS, CDR2 YYEKEE, per germline (reference sequence). V was pared by 0 bases and J by 7 bases, with 8 bases of the junction left unmatched.

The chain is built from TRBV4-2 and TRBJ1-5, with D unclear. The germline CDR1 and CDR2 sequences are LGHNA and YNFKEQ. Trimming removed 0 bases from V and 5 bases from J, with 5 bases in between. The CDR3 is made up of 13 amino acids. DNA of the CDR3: TGTGCCAGCAGCCAAGATCCTGATCAGCCCCAGCATTTT. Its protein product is CASSQDPDQPQHF.